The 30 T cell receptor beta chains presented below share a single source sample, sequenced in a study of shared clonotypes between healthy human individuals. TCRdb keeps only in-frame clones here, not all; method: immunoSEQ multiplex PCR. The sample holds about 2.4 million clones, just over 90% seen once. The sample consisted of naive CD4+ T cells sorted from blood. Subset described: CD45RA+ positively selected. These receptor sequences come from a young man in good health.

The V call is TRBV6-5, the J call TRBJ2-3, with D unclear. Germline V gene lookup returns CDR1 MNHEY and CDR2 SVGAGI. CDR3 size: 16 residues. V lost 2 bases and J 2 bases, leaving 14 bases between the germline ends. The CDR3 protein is CASSYPLMNPTDTQYF. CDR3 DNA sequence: TGTGCCAGCAGTTACCCACTGATGAACCCCACAGATACGCAGTATTTT.

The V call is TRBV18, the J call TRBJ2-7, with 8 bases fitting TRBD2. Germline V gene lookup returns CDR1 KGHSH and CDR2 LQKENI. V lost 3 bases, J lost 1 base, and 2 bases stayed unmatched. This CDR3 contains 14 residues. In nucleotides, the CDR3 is TGTGCCAGCTCACCTAAGCGGGAGTCCTACGAGCAGTACTTC. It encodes CASSPKRESYEQYF.

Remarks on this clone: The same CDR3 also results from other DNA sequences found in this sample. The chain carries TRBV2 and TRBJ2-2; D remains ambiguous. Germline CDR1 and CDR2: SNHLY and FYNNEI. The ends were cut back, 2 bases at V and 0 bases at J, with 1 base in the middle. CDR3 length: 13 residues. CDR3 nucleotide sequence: TGTGCCAGCAGTGAAACGAACACCGGGGAGCTGTTTTTT. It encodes CASSETNTGELFF.

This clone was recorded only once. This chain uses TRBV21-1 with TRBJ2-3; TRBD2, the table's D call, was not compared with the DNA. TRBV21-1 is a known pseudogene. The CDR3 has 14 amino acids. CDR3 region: CASRDYHRTDTQYF. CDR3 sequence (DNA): TGTGCCAGCAGGGACTACCACCGCACAGATACGCAGTATTTT.

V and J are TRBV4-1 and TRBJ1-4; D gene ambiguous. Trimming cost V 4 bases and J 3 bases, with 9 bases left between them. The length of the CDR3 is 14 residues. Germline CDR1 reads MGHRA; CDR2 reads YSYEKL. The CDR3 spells CASSRSNANEKLFF. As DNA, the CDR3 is TGCGCCAGCAGCCGATCAAACGCTAATGAAAAACTGTTTTTT.

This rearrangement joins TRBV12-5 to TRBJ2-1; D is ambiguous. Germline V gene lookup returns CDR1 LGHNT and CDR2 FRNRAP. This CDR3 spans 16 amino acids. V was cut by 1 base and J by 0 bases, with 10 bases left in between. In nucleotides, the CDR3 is TGTGCTAGTGGTTTGGGACTCATAAGCTCCTACAATGAGCAGTTCTTC. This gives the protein CASGLGLISSYNEQFF.

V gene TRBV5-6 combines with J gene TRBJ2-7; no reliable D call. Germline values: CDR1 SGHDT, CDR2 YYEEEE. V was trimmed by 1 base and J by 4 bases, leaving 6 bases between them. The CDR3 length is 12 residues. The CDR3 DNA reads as TGTGCCAGCAGCTTGATAGGGTACGAGCAGTACTTC. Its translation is CASSLIGYEQYF.

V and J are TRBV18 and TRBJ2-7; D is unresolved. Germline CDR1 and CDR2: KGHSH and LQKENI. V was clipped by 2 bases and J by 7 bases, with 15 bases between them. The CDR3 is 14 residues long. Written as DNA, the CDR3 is TGTGCCAGCTCACCAGACAACCCACCTAAGGAGCAGTACTTC. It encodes CASSPDNPPKEQYF.

CDR3 sequence: CAWNRGEGEKLFF. The CDR3 DNA reads TGTGCCTGGAACCGCGGGGAGGGTGAAAAACTGTTTTTT. The chain uses TRBV30 and TRBJ1-4, with D unresolved. This CDR3 contains 13 residues. Germline values: CDR1 GTSNPN, CDR2 SVGIG (reference sequence). Trimming stripped 4 bases from V and 7 bases from J, with 13 bases between. Variable domain in full (rest from reference TRBV30 and TRBJ1-4): SQTIHQWPATLVQPVGSPLSLECTVEGTSNPNLYWYRQAAGRGLQLLFYSVGIGQISSEVPQNLSASRPQDRQFILSSKKLLLSDSGFYLCAWNRGEGEKLFFGSGTQLSVL.

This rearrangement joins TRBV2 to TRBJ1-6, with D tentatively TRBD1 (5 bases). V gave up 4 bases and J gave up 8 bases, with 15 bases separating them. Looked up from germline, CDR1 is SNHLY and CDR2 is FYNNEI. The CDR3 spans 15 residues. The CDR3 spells CASSAGIGEYSPLHF. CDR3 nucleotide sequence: TGTGCCAGCAGTGCAGGGATTGGGGAGTATTCACCCCTCCACTTT.

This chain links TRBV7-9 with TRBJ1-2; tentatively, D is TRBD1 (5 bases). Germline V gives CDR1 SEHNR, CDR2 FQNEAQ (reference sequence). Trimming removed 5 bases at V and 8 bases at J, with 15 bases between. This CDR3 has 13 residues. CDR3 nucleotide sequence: TGTGCCAGCAGCCATGTGGGGGAACGAGGCTACACCTTC. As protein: CASSHVGERGYTF. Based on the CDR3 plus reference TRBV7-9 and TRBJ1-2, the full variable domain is DTGVSQNPRHKITKRGQNVTFRCDPISEHNRLYWYRQTLGQGPEFLTYFQNEAQLEKSRLLSDRFSAERPKGSFSTLEIQRTEQGDSAMYLCASSHVGERGYTFGSGTRLTVV.

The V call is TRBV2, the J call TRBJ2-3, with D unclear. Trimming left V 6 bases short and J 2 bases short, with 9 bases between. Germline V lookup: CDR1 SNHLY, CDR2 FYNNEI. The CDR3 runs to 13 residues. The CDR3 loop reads CASRARPTDTQYF. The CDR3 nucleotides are TGTGCCAGCAGAGCAAGACCCACAGATACGCAGTATTTT.

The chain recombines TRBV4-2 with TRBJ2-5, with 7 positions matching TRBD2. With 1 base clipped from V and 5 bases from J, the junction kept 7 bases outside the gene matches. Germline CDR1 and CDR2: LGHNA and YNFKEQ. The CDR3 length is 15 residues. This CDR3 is CASSQGWGGWETQYF. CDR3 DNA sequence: TGTGCCAGCAGCCAAGGTTGGGGGGGTTGGGAGACCCAGTACTTC.

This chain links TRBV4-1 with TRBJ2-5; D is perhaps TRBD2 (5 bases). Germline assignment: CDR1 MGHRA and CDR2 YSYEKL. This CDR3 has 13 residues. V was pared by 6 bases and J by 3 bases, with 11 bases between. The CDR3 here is CASRRAGEETQYF. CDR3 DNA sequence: TGCGCCAGCAGACGAGCCGGGGAAGAGACCCAGTACTTC.

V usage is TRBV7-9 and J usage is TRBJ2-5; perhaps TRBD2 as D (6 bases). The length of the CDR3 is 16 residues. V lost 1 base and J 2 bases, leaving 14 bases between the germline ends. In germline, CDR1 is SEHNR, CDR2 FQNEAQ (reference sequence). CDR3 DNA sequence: TGTGCCAGCAGCTTAGGGGGAGCGGGCCCTCAAGAGACCCAGTACTTC. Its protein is CASSLGGAGPQETQYF.

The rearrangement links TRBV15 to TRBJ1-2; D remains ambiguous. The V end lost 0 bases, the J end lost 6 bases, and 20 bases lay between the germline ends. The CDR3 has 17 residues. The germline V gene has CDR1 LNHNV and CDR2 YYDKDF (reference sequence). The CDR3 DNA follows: TGTGCCACCAGCAGAGATCGGGTGGTAAGAGGTCAGAATGGCTACACCTTC. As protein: CATSRDRVVRGQNGYTF.

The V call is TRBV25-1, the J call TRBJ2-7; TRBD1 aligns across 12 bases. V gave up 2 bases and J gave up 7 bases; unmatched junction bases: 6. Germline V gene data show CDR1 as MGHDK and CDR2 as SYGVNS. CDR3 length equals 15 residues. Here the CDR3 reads CASSEPGQGAGEQYF. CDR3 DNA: TGTGCCAGCAGTGAACCGGGACAGGGGGCGGGGGAGCAGTACTTC.

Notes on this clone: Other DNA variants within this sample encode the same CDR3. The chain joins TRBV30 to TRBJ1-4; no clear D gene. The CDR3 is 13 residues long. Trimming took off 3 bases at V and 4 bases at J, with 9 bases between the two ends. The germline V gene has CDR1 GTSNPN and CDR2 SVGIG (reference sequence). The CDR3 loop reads CAWSRTDNEKLFF. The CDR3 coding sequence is TGTGCCTGGAGCAGGACGGATAATGAAAAACTGTTTTTT.

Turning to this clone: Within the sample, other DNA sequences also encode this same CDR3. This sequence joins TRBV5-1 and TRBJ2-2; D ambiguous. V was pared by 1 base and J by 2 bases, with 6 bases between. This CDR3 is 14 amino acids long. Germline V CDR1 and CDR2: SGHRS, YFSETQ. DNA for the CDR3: TGCGCCAGCAGCTTGATACCCAACACCGGGGAGCTGTTTTTT. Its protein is CASSLIPNTGELFF.

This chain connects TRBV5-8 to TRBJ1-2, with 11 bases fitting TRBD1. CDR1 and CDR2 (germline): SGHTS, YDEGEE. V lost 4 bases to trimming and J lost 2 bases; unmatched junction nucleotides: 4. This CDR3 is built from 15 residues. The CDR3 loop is CASSRGQGGNYGYTF. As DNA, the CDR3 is TGTGCCAGCAGCAGGGGACAGGGGGGCAACTATGGCTACACCTTC.

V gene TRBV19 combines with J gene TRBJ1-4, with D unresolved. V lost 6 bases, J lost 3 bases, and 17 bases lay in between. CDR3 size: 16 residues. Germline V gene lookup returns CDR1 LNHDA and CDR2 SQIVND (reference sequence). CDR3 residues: CASRSGPPRPNEKLFF. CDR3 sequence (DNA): TGTGCCAGTAGATCTGGGCCCCCGAGGCCTAATGAAAAACTGTTTTTT.

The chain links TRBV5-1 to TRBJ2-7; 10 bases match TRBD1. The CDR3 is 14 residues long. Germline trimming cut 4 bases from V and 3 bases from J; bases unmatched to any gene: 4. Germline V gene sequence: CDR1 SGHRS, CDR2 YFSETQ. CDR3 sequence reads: CASSTTGGNYEQYF. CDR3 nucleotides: TGCGCCAGCAGCACGACAGGGGGCAACTACGAGCAGTACTTC.

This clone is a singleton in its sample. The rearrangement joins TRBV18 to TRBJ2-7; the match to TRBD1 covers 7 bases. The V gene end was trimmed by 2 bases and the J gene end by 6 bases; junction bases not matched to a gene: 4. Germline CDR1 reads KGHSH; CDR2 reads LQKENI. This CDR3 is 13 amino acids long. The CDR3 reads CASSPRQGAEQYF. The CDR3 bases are TGTGCCAGCTCACCAAGACAGGGTGCCGAGCAGTACTTC.

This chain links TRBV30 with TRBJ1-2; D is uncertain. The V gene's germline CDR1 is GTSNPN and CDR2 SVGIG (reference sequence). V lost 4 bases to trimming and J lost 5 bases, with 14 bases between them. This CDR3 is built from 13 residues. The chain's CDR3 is CAWTPQTGYGYTF. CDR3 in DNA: TGTGCCTGGACCCCCCAAACTGGATATGGCTACACCTTC.

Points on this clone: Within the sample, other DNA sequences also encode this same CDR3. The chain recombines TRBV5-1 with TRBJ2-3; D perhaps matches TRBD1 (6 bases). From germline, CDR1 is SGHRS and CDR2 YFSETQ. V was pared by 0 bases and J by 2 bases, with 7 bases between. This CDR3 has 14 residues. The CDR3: CASSLDRVTDTQYF. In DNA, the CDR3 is TGCGCCAGCAGCTTGGACAGGGTCACAGATACGCAGTATTTT.

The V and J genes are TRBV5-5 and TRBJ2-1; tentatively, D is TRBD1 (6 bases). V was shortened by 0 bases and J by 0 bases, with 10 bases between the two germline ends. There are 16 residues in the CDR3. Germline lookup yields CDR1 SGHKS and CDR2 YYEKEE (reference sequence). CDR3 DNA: TGTGCCAGCAGCTTGGCAGGGGATAGCTCCTACAATGAGCAGTTCTTC. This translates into CASSLAGDSSYNEQFF.

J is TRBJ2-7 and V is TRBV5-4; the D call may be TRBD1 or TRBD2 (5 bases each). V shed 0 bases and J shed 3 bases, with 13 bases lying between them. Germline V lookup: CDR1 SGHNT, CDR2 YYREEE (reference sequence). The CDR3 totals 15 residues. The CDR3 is CASSLAAGSLYEQYF. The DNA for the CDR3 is TGTGCCAGCAGCTTGGCCGCAGGGAGCCTCTACGAGCAGTACTTC. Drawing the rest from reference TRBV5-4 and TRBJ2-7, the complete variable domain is ETGVTQSPTHLIKTRGQQVTLRCSSQSGHNTVSWYQQALGQGPQFIFQYYREEENGRGNFPPRFSGLQFPNYSSELNVNALELDDSALYLCASSLAAGSLYEQYFGPGTRLTVT.

The chain's CDR3 is CAWSPGPLNTEAFF. For the CDR3, the DNA is TGTGCCTGGAGTCCGGGACCACTGAACACTGAAGCTTTCTTT. This chain links TRBV30 with TRBJ1-1; tentatively, D is TRBD1 (5 bases). The V and J ends lost 2 bases and 0 bases respectively, with 10 bases between them. The CDR3 is 14 amino acids. Looked up from germline, CDR1 is GTSNPN and CDR2 is SVGIG (reference sequence).

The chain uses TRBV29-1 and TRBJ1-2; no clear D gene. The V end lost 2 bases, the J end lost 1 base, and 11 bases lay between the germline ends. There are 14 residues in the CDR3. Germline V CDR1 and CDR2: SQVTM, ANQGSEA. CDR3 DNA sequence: TGCAGCGTTGAATCCCGGCTGTATAACTATGGCTACACCTTC. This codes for CSVESRLYNYGYTF.

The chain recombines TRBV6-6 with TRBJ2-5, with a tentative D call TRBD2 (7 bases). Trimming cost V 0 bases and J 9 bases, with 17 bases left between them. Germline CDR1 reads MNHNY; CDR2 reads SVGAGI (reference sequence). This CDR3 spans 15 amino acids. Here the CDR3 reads CASSYSGGPEWSQYF. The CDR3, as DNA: TGTGCCAGCAGTTACTCGGGGGGGCCCGAGTGGTCCCAGTACTTC.